This TCR beta chain was sequenced during a study of B cell selection in AIRE deficiency. General study findings and limits: Shorter CDR3s marked shared Treg sequences, biased toward few non-templated insertions. Only roughly 9% of around 3,800 shared Treg sequences were patient-specific; roughly 30% healthy-specific.

Germline lookup yields CDR1 SGHKS and CDR2 YYEKEE (reference sequence). V shed 7 bases and J 0 bases; nucleotides not matched to a gene: 13. This CDR3 comprises 18 residues. As for this clone: Its antigen is unknown.

Sorting defined conventional CD4 T cells as CD4+CD127+. Unrelated healthy donors provided the controls. Per the authors' pipeline: Pooled conventional T cells gave approximately 1.2x10^5 patient and 13.4x10^4 donor TCRbeta sequences. Method: immunoSEQ multiplex PCR; TCRdb's copy keeps in-frame clones and lacks some. D and trimming were read from the DNA, whereas the V and J calls and clone size are those reported in that table. The table shows roughly 25,000 clones, with about 96% occurring only once. The TCR sequence derives from a human donor in good health. This chain links TRBV5-5 with TRBJ2-3, with 11 bases fitting TRBD2. Sample: CD4+CD127+ conventional T cells sorted from PBMCs. CDR3 residues: CASARGLAGGPSTDTQYF. The DNA of the CDR3 is TGTGCCAGCGCAAGGGGGCTAGCGGGAGGTCCCAGCACAGATACGCAGTATTTT.